These 2 T cell receptor beta chains were all obtained from the same sample, sequenced in a study of breast tumors, draining lymph nodes, adjacent tissues. MiXCR, applied by TCRdb to the multiplex PCR reads, yields one record per CDR3 protein. The sample has 130,000 or so distinct CDR3 sequences, around a third seen once; the top ten hold 2% to 2.5%. Samples came from axillary lymph nodes draining the breast cancer. Sequencing input: axillary lymph node tissue. The receptors here all came from a female donor with breast cancer. Some clones in this sample may be carry-over from other donors' samples.

The V and J genes are TRBV20-1 and TRBJ2-6, with 8 bases that match TRBD1. The V and J ends lost 7 bases and 0 bases, in that order; junction bases with no gene match: 5. The CDR3 is 15 residues long. The germline V gene encodes CDR1 DFQATT and CDR2 SNEGSKA (reference sequence). The CDR3 nucleotides are TGCAGTGTTCAGACAGGGGCCTCTGGGGCCAACGTCCTGACTTTC. It translates to CSVQTGASGANVLTF.

The table lists this clonotype with many counts. CDR3 sequence reads: CASSLNTPNYGYTF. The CDR3 DNA is TGTGCCAGCAGTTTGAACACCCCTAACTATGGCTACACCTTC. The V gene is TRBV12-3 or TRBV12-4, the J gene TRBJ1-2; D not certain. This CDR3 has 14 residues. Trimming pared 3 bases from V and 0 bases from J, leaving 8 bases between.